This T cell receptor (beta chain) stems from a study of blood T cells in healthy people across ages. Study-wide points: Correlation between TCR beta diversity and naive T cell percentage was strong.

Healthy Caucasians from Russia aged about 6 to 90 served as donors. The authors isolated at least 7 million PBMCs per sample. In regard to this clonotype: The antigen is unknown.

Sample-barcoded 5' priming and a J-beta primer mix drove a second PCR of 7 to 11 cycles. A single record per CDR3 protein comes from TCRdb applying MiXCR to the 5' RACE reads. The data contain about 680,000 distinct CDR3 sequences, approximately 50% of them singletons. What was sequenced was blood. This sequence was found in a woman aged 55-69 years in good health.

The CDR3 spells CSVVDGGSSYNEQFF. CDR3 nucleotide sequence: TGCAGCGTTGTCGATGGCGGGAGCTCCTACAATGAGCAGTTCTTC. The rearrangement links TRBV29-1 to TRBJ2-1, with TRBD2 matching over 7 bases. Germline trimming cut 4 bases from V and 0 bases from J; bases unmatched to any gene: 6. CDR3 length: 15 residues. CDR1 and CDR2 from the germline V gene are SQVTM and ANQGSEA.